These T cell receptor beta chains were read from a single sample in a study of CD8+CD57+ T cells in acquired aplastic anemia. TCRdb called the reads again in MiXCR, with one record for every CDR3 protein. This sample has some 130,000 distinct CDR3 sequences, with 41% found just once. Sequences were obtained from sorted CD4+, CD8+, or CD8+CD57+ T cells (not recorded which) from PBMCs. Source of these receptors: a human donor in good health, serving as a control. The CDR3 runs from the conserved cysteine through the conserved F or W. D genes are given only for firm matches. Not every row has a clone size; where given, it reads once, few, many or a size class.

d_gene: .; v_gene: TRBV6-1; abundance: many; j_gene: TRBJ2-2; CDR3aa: CASAGNTGELFF; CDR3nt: TGTGCCAGTGCGGGGAACACCGGGGAGCTGTTTTTT
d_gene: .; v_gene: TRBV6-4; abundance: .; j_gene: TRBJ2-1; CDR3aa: CASSGRDNNEQFF; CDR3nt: TGTGCCAGCAGTGGCCGGGACAACAATGAGCAGTTCTTC
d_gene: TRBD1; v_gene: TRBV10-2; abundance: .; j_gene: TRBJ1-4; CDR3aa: CASSEGGQGKEKLFF; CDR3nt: TGCGCCAGCAGTGAGGGGGGACAGGGTAAAGAAAAACTGTTTTTT
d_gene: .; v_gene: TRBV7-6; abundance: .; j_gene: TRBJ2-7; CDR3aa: CASSLTPCSYEQYF; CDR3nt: TGTGCCAGCAGCTTAACTCCGTGCTCCTACGAGCAGTACTTC
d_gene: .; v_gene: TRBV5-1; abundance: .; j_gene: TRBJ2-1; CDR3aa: CASSLSPHEQFF; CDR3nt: TGCGCCAGCAGCTTGTCTCCGCATGAGCAGTTCTTC
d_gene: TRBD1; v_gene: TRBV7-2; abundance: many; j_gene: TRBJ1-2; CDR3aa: CASSYPGQGIYGYTF; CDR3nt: TGTGCCAGCAGTTACCCCGGACAGGGCATCTATGGCTACACCTTC
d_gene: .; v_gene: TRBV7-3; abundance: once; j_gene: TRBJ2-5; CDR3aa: CASSLEALETQYF; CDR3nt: TGTGCCAGCAGCTTAGAAGCTTTAGAGACCCAGTACTTC
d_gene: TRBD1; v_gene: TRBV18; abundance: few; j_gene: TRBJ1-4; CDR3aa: CASSPGTANEKLFF; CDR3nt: TGTGCCAGCTCACCCGGGACAGCTAATGAAAAACTGTTTTTT
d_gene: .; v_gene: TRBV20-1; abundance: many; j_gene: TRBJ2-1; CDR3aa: CSAVTGHNEQFF; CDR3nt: TGCAGTGCTGTGACAGGACACAATGAGCAGTTCTTC
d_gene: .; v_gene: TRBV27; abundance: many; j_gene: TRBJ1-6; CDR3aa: CASSLSPVANSPLHF; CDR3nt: TGTGCCAGCAGTTTATCGCCAGTTGCGAATTCACCCCTCCACTTT
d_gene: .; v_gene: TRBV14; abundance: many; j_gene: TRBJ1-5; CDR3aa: CASSQGGGRQPQHF; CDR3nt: TGTGCCAGCAGCCAAGGGGGGGGGCGTCAGCCCCAGCATTTT
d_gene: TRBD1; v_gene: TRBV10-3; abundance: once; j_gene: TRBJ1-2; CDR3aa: CASSQPGQGNYGYTF; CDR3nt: TGTGCCAGCAGTCAGCCGGGACAGGGAAACTATGGCTACACCTTC
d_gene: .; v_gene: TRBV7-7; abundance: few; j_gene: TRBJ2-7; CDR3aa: CASSSGSNYEQYF; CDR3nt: TGTGCCAGCAGCTCCGGATCAAACTACGAGCAGTACTTC
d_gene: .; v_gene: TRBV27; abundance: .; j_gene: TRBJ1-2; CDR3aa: CASSLTVDARKDYTF; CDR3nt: TGTGCCAGCAGTTTGACGGTGGATGCTCGGAAAGACTACACCTTC
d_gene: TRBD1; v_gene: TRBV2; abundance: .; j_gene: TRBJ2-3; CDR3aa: CATPSGTGGADTQYF; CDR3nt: TGTGCCACCCCATCCGGGACAGGGGGCGCAGATACGCAGTATTTT
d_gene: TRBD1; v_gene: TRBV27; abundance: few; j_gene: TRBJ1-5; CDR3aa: CASTDMGTGVPQPQHF; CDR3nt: TGTGCCAGCACCGATATGGGGACAGGGGTTCCTCAGCCCCAGCATTTT
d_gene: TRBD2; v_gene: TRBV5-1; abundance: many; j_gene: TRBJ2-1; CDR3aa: CASSVGASGNYNEQFF; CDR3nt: TGCGCCAGCAGCGTTGGGGCTAGCGGGAACTACAATGAGCAGTTCTTC
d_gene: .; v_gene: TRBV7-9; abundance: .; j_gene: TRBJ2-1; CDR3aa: CASSLGGANEQFF; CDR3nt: TGTGCCAGCAGCTTAGGGGGCGCCAATGAGCAGTTCTTC
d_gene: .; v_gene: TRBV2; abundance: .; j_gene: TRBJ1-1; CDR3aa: CASSIEGENTEAFF; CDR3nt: TGTGCCAGCAGCATAGAGGGGGAGAACACTGAAGCTTTCTTT
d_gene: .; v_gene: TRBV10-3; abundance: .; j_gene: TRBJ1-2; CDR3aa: CAISDFTNYGYTF; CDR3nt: TGTGCCATCAGTGATTTTACTAACTATGGCTACACCTTC
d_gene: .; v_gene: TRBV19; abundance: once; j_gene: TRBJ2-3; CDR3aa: CASSILRSSADTQCF; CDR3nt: TGTGCCAGTAGTATATTACGGTCTAGCGCAGATACGCAGTGTTTT
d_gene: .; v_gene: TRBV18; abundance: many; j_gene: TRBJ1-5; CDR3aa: CASSSGNQPQHF; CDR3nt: TGTGCCAGCTCATCTGGGAATCAGCCCCAGCATTTT
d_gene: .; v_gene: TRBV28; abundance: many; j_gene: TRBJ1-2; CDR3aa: CASSRVGYTF; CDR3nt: TGTGCCAGTTCCAGGGTGGGCTACACCTTC
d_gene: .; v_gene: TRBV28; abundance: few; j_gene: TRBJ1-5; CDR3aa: CASSIHWTKQGNQPQHF; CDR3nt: TGTGCCAGCAGCATCCATTGGACCAAACAGGGCAATCAGCCCCAGCATTTT
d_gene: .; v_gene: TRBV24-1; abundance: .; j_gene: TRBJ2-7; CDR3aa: CATTGVAYEQYF; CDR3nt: TGTGCCACCACAGGGGTCGCCTACGAGCAGTACTTC
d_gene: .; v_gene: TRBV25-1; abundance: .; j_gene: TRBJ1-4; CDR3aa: CASSGQAGTPGTINEKLFF; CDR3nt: TGTGCCAGCAGTGGCCAGGCAGGGACCCCCGGCACTATTAATGAAAAACTGTTTTTT
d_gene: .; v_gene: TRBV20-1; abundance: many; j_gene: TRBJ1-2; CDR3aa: CSAPDYGYTF; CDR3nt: TGCAGTGCTCCTGACTATGGCTACACCTTC
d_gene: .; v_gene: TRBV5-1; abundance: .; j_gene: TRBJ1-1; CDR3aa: CASSTALNTEAFF; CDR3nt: TGCGCCAGCAGCACAGCTCTGAACACTGAAGCTTTCTTT
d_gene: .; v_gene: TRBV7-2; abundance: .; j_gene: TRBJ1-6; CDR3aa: CAITRTGSNSPLHF; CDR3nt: TGTGCCATAACCCGAACAGGGAGTAATTCACCCCTCCACTTT
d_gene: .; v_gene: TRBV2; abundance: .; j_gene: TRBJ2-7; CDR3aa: CASSGDWGDEQYF; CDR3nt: TGTGCCAGCAGTGGGGACTGGGGCGACGAGCAGTACTTC
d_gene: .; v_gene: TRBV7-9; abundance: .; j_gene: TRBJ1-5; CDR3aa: CASSQDGNQPQHF; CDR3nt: TGTGCCAGCAGCCAGGACGGGAATCAGCCCCAGCATTTT
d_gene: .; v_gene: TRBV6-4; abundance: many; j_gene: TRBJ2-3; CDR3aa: CASSDDLVATQYF; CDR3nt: TGTGCCAGCAGTGACGATCTGGTCGCTACGCAGTATTTT
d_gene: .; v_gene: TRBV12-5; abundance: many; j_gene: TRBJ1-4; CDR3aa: CASGSGLGSGKLFF; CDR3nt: TGTGCTAGTGGATCGGGCTTAGGATCCGGAAAACTGTTTTTT
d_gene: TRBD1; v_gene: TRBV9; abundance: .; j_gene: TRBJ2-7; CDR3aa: CASSVTGGSYEQYF; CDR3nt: TGTGCCAGCAGCGTGACAGGGGGCTCCTACGAGCAGTACTTC
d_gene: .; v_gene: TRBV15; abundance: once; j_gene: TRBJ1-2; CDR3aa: CATSRDQNYNYGYTF; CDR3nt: TGTGCCACCAGCAGAGATCAGAATTATAACTATGGCTACACCTTC
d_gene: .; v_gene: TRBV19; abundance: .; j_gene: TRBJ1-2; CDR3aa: CASSIWGDYGYTF; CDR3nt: TGTGCCAGTAGTATCTGGGGGGACTATGGCTACACCTTC
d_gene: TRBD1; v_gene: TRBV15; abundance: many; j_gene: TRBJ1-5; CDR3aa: CATSRDLGRGRIQPQHF; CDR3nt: TGTGCCACCAGCAGAGATCTTGGCAGGGGGAGGATTCAGCCCCAGCATTTT
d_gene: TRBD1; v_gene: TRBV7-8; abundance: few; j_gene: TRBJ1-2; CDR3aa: CASSVRDRVNYGYTF; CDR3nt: TGTGCCAGCAGCGTCCGGGACAGGGTGAACTATGGCTACACCTTC
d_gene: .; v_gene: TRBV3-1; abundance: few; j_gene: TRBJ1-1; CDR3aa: CASSQALLKKGTEAFF; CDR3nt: TGTGCCAGCAGCCAGGCCCTACTTAAAAAGGGGACTGAAGCTTTCTTT
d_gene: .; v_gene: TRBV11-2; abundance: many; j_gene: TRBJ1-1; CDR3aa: CASSLLFGSGAFF; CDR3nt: TGTGCCAGCAGCTTACTTTTCGGGAGTGGAGCTTTCTTT
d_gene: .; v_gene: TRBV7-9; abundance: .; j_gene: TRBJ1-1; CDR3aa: CASSLVLNTEAFF; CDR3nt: TGTGCCAGCAGCTTGGTATTGAACACTGAAGCTTTCTTT
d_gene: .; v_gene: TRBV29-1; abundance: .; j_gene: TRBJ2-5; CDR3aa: CSVELETQYF; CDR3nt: TGCAGCGTTGAACTAGAGACCCAGTACTTC
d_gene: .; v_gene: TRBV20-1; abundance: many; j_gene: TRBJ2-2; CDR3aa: CSAKRVAGTGELFF; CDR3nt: TGCAGTGCTAAAAGGGTCGCAGGGACCGGGGAGCTGTTTTTT
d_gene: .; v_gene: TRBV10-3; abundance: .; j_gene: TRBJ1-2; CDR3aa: CAISDRGGYTF; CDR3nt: TGTGCCATCAGTGATCGGGGCGGCTACACCTTC
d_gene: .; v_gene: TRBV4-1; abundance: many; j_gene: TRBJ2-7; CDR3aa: CASSRDSLYEQYF; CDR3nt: TGCGCCAGCAGCCGTGACTCCCTCTACGAGCAGTACTTC
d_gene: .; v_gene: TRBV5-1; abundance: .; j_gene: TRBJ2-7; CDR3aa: CASSLGYRAGEQYF; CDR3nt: TGCGCCAGCAGCTTGGGGTACAGGGCCGGGGAGCAGTACTTC
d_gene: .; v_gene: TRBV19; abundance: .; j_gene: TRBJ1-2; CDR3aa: CASSINRAYGYTF; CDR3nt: TGTGCCAGTAGTATAAACAGGGCCTATGGCTACACCTTC
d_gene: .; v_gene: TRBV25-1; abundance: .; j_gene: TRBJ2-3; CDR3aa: CASSALAGMTDTQYF; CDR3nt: TGTGCCAGCAGTGCCCTAGCAGGAATGACAGATACGCAGTATTTT
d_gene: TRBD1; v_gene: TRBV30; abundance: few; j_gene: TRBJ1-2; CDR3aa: CAWSPDFEGAGGYTF; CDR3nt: TGTGCCTGGAGTCCCGACTTTGAGGGGGCGGGTGGCTACACCTTC
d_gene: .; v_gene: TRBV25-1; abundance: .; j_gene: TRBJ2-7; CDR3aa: CASSESAGRSYEQYF; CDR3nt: TGTGCCAGCAGTGAGTCGGCCGGGAGAAGCTACGAGCAGTACTTC
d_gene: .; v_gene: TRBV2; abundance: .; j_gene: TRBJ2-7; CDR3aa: CASRTGTQSYEQYF; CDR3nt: TGTGCCAGCAGAACCGGGACGCAATCCTACGAGCAGTACTTC
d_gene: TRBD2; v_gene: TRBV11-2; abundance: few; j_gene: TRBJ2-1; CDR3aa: CASSLDPGGGVNEQFF; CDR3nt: TGTGCCAGCAGCTTAGATCCCGGGGGGGGAGTTAATGAGCAGTTCTTC
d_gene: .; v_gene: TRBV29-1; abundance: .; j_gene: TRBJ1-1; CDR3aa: CSLSGMNTEAFF; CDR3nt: TGCAGCTTGTCAGGAATGAACACTGAAGCTTTCTTT